The source of this T cell receptor (beta chain) is a study of monozygotic twins with inflammatory bowel disease. The TCR libraries each used total RNA (about 3,500 ng per library). Eight reactions per sample, run separately, yielded cDNA. Reanalyzing the 5' RACE reads, TCRdb keeps one entry per CDR3 protein, without DNA. This sample's clone table lists roughly 330,000 distinct CDR3 sequences. Donors each gave approximately 2.6 ml of blood. The TCR comes from a human donor with ulcerative colitis or Crohn's disease, or a healthy co-twin of an affected twin (not recorded which). Sequenced material: blood.

CDR3: CAWRTGTGAYGYTF. The genes are TRBV30 and TRBJ1-2; without DNA, the TCRdb call of TRBD1 cannot be checked. The germline CDR1 and CDR2 sequences are GTSNPN and SVGIG (reference sequence). This CDR3 contains 14 residues.